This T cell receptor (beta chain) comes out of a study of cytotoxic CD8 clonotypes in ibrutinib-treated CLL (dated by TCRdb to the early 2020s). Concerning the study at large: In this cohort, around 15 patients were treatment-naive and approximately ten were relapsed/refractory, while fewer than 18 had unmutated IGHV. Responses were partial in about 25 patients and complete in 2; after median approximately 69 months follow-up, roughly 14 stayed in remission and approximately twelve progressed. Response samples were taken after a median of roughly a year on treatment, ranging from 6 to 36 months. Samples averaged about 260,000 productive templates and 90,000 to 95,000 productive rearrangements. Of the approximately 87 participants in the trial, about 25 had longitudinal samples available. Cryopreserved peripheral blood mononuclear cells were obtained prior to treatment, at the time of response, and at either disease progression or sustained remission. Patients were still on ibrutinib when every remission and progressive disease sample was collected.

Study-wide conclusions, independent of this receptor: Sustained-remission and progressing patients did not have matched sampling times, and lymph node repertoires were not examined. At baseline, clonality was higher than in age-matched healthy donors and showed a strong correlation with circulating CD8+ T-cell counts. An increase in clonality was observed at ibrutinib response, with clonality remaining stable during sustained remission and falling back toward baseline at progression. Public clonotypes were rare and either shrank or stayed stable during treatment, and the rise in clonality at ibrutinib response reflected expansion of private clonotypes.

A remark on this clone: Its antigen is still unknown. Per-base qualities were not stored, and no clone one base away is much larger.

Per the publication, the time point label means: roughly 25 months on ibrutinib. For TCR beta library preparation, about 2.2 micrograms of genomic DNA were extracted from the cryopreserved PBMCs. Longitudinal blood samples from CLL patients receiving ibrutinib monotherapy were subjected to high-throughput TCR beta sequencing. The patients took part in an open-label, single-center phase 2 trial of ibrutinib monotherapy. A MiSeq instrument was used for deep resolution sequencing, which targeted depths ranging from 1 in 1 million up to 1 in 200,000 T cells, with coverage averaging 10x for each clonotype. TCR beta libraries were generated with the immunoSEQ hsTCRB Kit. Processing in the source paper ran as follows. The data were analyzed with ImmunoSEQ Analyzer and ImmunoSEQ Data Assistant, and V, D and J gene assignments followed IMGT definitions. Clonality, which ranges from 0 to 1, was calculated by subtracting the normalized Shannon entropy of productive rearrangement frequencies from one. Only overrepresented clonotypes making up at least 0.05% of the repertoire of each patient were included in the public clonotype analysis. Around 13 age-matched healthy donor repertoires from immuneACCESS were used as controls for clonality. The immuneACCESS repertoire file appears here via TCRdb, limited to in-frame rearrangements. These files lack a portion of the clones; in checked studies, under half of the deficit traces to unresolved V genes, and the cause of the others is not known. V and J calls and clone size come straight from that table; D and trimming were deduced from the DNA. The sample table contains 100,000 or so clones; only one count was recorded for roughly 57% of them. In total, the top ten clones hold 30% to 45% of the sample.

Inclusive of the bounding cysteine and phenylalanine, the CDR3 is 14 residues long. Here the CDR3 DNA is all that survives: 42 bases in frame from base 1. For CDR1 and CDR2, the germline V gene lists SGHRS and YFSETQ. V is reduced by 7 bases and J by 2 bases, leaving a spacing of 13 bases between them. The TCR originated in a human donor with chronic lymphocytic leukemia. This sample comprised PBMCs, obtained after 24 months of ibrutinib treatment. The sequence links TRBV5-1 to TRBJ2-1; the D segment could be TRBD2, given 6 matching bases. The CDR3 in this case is CASRSEGTYNEQFF. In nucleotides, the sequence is TGCGCCAGCCGGTCGGAGGGGACCTACAATGAGCAGTTCTTC.